This record concerns one T cell receptor (beta chain) sequence. Antigen unknown. Data came from immunoSEQ multiplex PCR; TCRdb stores just in-frame clones and leaves some out. The table includes under 150,000 clones, approximately 93% detected once. The sample belongs to a study of T cell responses to AZD1222 COVID-19 vaccine. The study's findings and limits: Dominant at 160-218 and 743-854, vaccine-associated CD4 TCRs also spanned spike.

The input for sequencing was peripheral blood, taken on day 0 of AZD1222 vaccination. The receptor was isolated from an adult in good health.

The DNA of the CDR3 is TGTGCCAGCAGCCAAGTAACTAGCGGGACCACAGATACGCAGTATTTT. It codes for CASSQVTSGTTDTQYF. This chain connects TRBV4-2 to TRBJ2-3; 10 positions agree with TRBD2. The CDR3 runs to 16 residues. Germline V CDR1 and CDR2: LGHNA, YNFKEQ. Germline trimming cut 1 base from V and 2 bases from J; bases unmatched to any gene: 3.